The 16 T cell receptor beta chains presented below share a single source sample, sequenced in a study of T cells in Graves' hyperthyroidism and ophthalmopathy. Authors of the study amplified TCR beta CDR3 regions from RNA transcripts. Carried out on the TCR CDR3, a first-round RT-PCR used the HTBI primer set. TCRdb called the multiplex PCR reads again in MiXCR, with one record for every CDR3 protein. The repertoire consists of almost 250,000 distinct CDR3 sequences, with roughly 22% occurring once and the leading ten covering around 32%. Sequencing was done on a sample of blood. These receptors all stem from a woman in her forties with Graves' ophthalmopathy.

This clonotype was seen many times. This chain uses TRBV7-9 with TRBJ2-3, with 8 bases that match TRBD2. This CDR3 has 16 amino acids. V was pared by 2 bases and J by 2 bases, with 6 bases of the junction left unmatched. CDR1 is SEHNR, CDR2 FQNEAQ, per germline (reference sequence). Written as DNA, the CDR3 is TGTGCCAGCAGCTTACCCCGGGAGGGACTCACAGATACGCAGTATTTT. It codes for CASSLPREGLTDTQYF.

The table lists this clonotype with many counts. The chain recombines TRBV29-1 with TRBJ1-2; no firm D call. Trimming stripped 3 bases from V and 0 bases from J, with 8 bases between. The germline V gene has CDR1 SQVTM and CDR2 ANQGSEA. This CDR3 region has 13 residues. The CDR3 protein is CSVELEANYGYTF. CDR3 nucleotides: TGCAGCGTTGAGTTGGAAGCTAACTATGGCTACACCTTC.

Comment on this clonotype: A much larger clonotype is one base distant, so this may be a read error. The chain links TRBV7-2 to TRBJ2-2; 7 bases are a match to TRBD2. The CDR3 is 14 amino acids. The germline gives CDR1 SGHTA, CDR2 FQGNSA. The CDR3 protein is CASSLIGTTGDLFF. The CDR3 bases are TGTGCCAGCAGCTTAATCGGGACTACCGGGGATCTGTTTTTT.

This clonotype was recorded many times. CDR3 sequence reads: CASSQDHSPNTGELFF. The CDR3 DNA follows: TGTGCCAGCAGCCAAGATCACTCCCCTAACACCGGGGAGCTGTTTTTT. The rearrangement links TRBV14 to TRBJ2-2; D is unclear. Germline-derived CDR1 and CDR2 are SGHDN and FVKESK. Deletions cut 0 bases from V and 2 bases from J, with 10 bases between. The CDR3 consists of 16 residues.

The genes are TRBV14 and TRBJ2-5; 14 bases fit TRBD2. The CDR3 extends over 18 amino acids. J was trimmed by 4 bases and V by 2 bases; bases with no gene match: 9. Germline V gene data show CDR1 as SGHDN and CDR2 as FVKESK. For the CDR3, the DNA is TGTGCCAGCAGCCAAAAGCCTCCCGGACTAGCGGGAGGAGAGACCCAGTACTTC. Translation: CASSQKPPGLAGGETQYF.

This clonotype was counted at least ten times. V gene TRBV28 combines with J gene TRBJ2-7; weak D call: TRBD2 (6 bases). CDR1 and CDR2 from the germline V gene are MDHEN and SYDVKM. Trimming removed 5 bases from V and 6 bases from J, with 23 bases in between. The CDR3 extends over 16 amino acids. The CDR3 nucleotides read TGTGCCAGCAGTCCCGTGGGGGGAAATCGATCGGGCGAGCAGTACTTC. Translated, it gives CASSPVGGNRSGEQYF.

The chain has TRBV7-2 and TRBJ2-7; 7 bases agree with TRBD2. The V and J ends lost 4 bases and 6 bases, in that order; junction bases with no gene match: 6. The CDR3 totals 13 residues. Per germline, CDR1 SGHTA and CDR2 FQGNSA. The CDR3 protein is CASSSRTSSEQYF. In nucleotides, the CDR3 is TGTGCCAGCAGCTCCCGGACTAGTAGCGAGCAGTACTTC.

This clonotype appeared many times. The genes are TRBV20-1 and TRBJ1-5; 7 bases fit TRBD1. Germline V gene data show CDR1 as DFQATT and CDR2 as SNEGSKA (reference sequence). The CDR3 runs 17 residues. J lost 6 bases, V lost 0 bases, and 14 bases had no gene match. Here the CDR3 reads CSARDRDSSSFRQPQHF. In DNA form, the CDR3 reads TGCAGTGCTAGAGATCGGGACAGTAGCAGTTTCCGTCAGCCCCAGCATTTT.

This chain links TRBV12-3 or TRBV12-4 with TRBJ1-5, with a weak D call TRBD1 (5 bases). With 5 bases removed from V and 4 bases from J, the gap between germline ends came to 15 bases. This CDR3 spans 15 amino acids. The CDR3 spells CASSPSSTENQPQHF. CDR3 nucleotides: TGTGCCAGCAGTCCCAGCTCGACAGAGAATCAGCCCCAGCATTTT.

This chain uses TRBV6-5 with TRBJ1-1; TRBD1 aligns across 7 bases. Germline CDR1 MNHEY, CDR2 SVGAGI. Trimming took 2 bases from V and 5 from J; bases not matched to a gene: 11. This CDR3 is built from 16 residues. The CDR3 coding sequence is TGTGCCAGCAGTTACGGGCAGGGGGGCAGTGGTACTGAAGCTTTCTTT. It translates to CASSYGQGGSGTEAFF.

This clonotype was seen ten or more times. The chain combines TRBV9 with TRBJ2-5, with 9 bases identical to TRBD2. Germline V lookup: CDR1 SGDLS, CDR2 YYNGEE. V shed 0 bases and J 2 bases; nucleotides not matched to a gene: 5. This CDR3 region has 16 residues. CDR3 sequence (DNA): TGTGCCAGCAGCGTAGCGCCTAGCGGGAATCAAGAGACCCAGTACTTC. Its protein is CASSVAPSGNQETQYF.

This clonotype was observed at least ten times. The rearrangement uses TRBV28 and TRBJ1-2; possibly TRBD1 for D (5 bases). The V gene's germline CDR1 is MDHEN and CDR2 SYDVKM. This CDR3 is built from 14 residues. V was cut by 6 bases and J by 2 bases, with 13 bases left in between. The CDR3: CASSPLDSNYGYTF. The DNA of the CDR3 is TGTGCCAGCAGCCCCCTAGACAGCAACTATGGCTACACCTTC.

A note on this clonotype: The final CDR3 position lacks the conserved phenylalanine or tryptophan, pointing to a likely read error. The chain uses TRBV6-2 or TRBV6-3 and TRBJ2-7; 8 bases agree with TRBD2. The CDR3 is 18 amino acids. Trimming at V came to 0 bases and at J to 0 bases, leaving 10 bases not matched to a gene. CDR1 MNHEY and CDR2 SVGEGT come from the germline V gene. The CDR3 loop is CASSYSLVREDISYEQYL. DNA of the CDR3: TGTGCCAGCAGTTACTCGTTGGTGCGGGAGGACATCTCCTACGAGCAGTACCTC.

V usage is TRBV12-3 or TRBV12-4 and J usage is TRBJ2-7; D might be TRBD1 (5 bases). The V end lost 3 bases, the J end lost 3 bases, and 12 bases lay between the germline ends. CDR3 length: 14 residues. CDR3 residues: CASSFTGSFYEQYF. CDR3 nucleotide sequence: TGTGCCAGCAGTTTCACAGGAAGTTTCTACGAGCAGTACTTC.

Many counts were recorded for this clonotype. V is TRBV20-1 and J is TRBJ2-7; 8 positions agree with TRBD2. This CDR3 has 15 residues. Per the germline V gene, CDR1 is DFQATT and CDR2 is SNEGSKA (reference sequence). Losses at the gene ends were 0 bases for V and 5 bases for J; bases not matched to a gene: 9. Here the CDR3 reads CSARDLGAGAHEQYF. CDR3 DNA: TGCAGTGCTAGAGATTTAGGAGCGGGAGCTCACGAGCAGTACTTC.

The V gene is TRBV12-3 or TRBV12-4, the J gene TRBJ1-2, with 8 bases aligning to TRBD1. This CDR3 is built from 15 residues. The V segment lost 1 base and the J segment 6 bases; nucleotides outside the gene matches: 7. In DNA form, the CDR3 reads TGTGCCAGCAGTTTAGGCTGGGCAGGGGGCGATGGCTACACCTTC. Translating it yields CASSLGWAGGDGYTF.